Listed below are T cell receptor beta chains from one sample, sequenced in a study of blood T cell repertoires in COVID-19. TCRdb keeps only in-frame clones here, not all; method: immunoSEQ multiplex PCR. The repertoire consists of a few hundred thousand clones, with approximately 92% occurring once and the leading ten covering roughly 1.1%. Sequenced sample: PBMCs or T cells enriched from blood (not recorded which). The receptors here all came from a man aged 25-45 years who had recovered from COVID-19. Both conserved end residues are part of each CDR3. D genes are given only for firm matches. Clone size is given for some rows only: seen once, a few or many times, or a class if the clone is expanded.

>TRBJ1-6|16|once|TRBD1|TRBV5-1
TGCGCCAGCAGCTTTAACTCCGGGACAGGGGATTCACCCCTCCACTTT
CASSFNSGTGDSPLHF
>TRBJ2-1|20|NA|NA|TRBV27
TGTGCCAGCAGTTTGTGGGGTGGAGTAGGGGTCCCAAGCTCCTACAATGAGCAGTTCTTC
CASSLWGGVGVPSSYNEQFF
>TRBJ1-6|15|NA|NA|TRBV7-3
TGTGCCAGCAGCTTAACAGGGACAAGTAATTCACCCCTCCACTTT
CASSLTGTSNSPLHF
>TRBJ2-5|15|NA|NA|TRBV15
TGTGCCACCAGCAGAGATCCTACGGTAGGGGTAACCCAGTACTTC
CATSRDPTVGVTQYF
>TRBJ2-7|15|once|TRBD1|TRBV7-9
TGTGCCAGCAGCCAAAAGTCCCGGGACAGGGGAGAGCAGTACTTC
CASSQKSRDRGEQYF
>TRBJ2-7|15|NA|NA|TRBV18
TGTGCCAGCTCCCGATGGGAACAGGAACCCTACGAGCAGTACTTC
CASSRWEQEPYEQYF
>TRBJ1-4|18|NA|NA|TRBV12-2
TGTGCAAGTCGCTGCGCCGGGACAGCTACTGCAACTAATGAAAAACTGTTTTTT
CASRCAGTATATNEKLFF
>TRBJ2-7|13|NA|NA|TRBV27
TGTGCCAGCAGTTTAGCAGGGGCCTACGAGCAGTACTTC
CASSLAGAYEQYF
>TRBJ1-6|14|NA|NA|TRBV28
TGTGCCAGCAGGCCGCAACAAGGGGGTTCACCCCTCCACTTT
CASRPQQGGSPLHF
>TRBJ2-2|13|NA|TRBD2|TRBV28
TGTGCCGGGCTAGCGGGAAACACCGGGGAGCTGTTTTTT
CAGLAGNTGELFF
>TRBJ2-3|16|NA|NA|TRBV21-1
TGTGCCAGCAGCAAAAGGGGCGGGAGGGTGGCAGATACGCAGTATTTT
CASSKRGGRVADTQYF
>TRBJ2-7|14|NA|TRBD2|TRBV19
TGTGCCAGTAGTCCAGGACTAGCGGGCTACGAGCAGTACTTC
CASSPGLAGYEQYF
>TRBJ2-1|13|NA|TRBD1|TRBV3-1/TRBV3-2
TGTGCCAGCAGCCAAGTTGACAGGGATGAGCAGTTCTTC
CASSQVDRDEQFF
>TRBJ2-7|14|NA|NA|TRBV28
TGTGCCAGCAGTGGAGCGGGTGCGCCTTGGGAGCAGTACTTC
CASSGAGAPWEQYF
>TRBJ1-4|18|NA|NA|TRBV10-3
TGTGCCATCAGTCCAAATCCGGCGGATGTTGCAACTAATGAAAAACTGTTTTTT
CAISPNPADVATNEKLFF
>TRBJ2-7|16|NA|NA|TRBV11-2
TGTGCCAGCAGCTTAGGTCGAGCCTCTCTATCCTACGAGCAGTACTTC
CASSLGRASLSYEQYF
>TRBJ1-2|17|few|TRBD1|TRBV7-6
TGTGCCAGCAGCTCAGGGACAGGCACGACTGAAAAGTATGGCTACACCTTC
CASSSGTGTTEKYGYTF
>TRBJ2-3|17|NA|TRBD2|TRBV7-9
TGTGCCAGCAGACCTAGACTTAGCGGGAAAAGCACAGATACGCAGTATTTT
CASRPRLSGKSTDTQYF
>TRBJ2-5|16|once|NA|TRBV3-1/TRBV3-2
TGTGCCAGCAGCCAAGATTTGGATTTAGCCGCGAAGACCCAGTACTTC
CASSQDLDLAAKTQYF
>TRBJ2-4|14|NA|TRBD1|TRBV18
TGTGCCAGCTCACGACAGGGGACCAAAAACATTCAGTACTTC
CASSRQGTKNIQYF
>TRBJ1-2|14|once|TRBD1|TRBV7-9
TGTGCCAGCAGCCACAGTGGACAGGGGGATGGCTACACCTTC
CASSHSGQGDGYTF
>TRBJ1-5|18|few|NA|TRBV7-2
TGTGCCAGCAGCCCAAATCTCAAGGATGGAGAAGGCAATCAGCCCCAGCATTTT
CASSPNLKDGEGNQPQHF
>TRBJ1-1|13|NA|TRBD1|TRBV6-5
TGTGCCCTAGGGAAGACAGGGGGCACTGAAGCTTTCTTT
CALGKTGGTEAFF
>TRBJ1-2|13|NA|NA|TRBV28
TGTGCCAGCAGTTTAGGAACAGGGAAAGGCTACACCTTC
CASSLGTGKGYTF
>TRBJ2-3|15|NA|TRBD2|TRBV5-4
TGTGCCAGCAGCTCCCGGACTAGCGGTATAGGTACGCAGTATTTT
CASSSRTSGIGTQYF
>TRBJ1-1|15|NA|TRBD1|TRBV5-4
TGTGCCAGCAGCCTAAGAACAGGGGGAACCACTGAAGCTTTCTTT
CASSLRTGGTTEAFF
>TRBJ2-7|15|NA|TRBD2|TRBV28
TGTGCCAGTTCTATCCCGGGACTAGGGAGATACGAGCAGTACTTC
CASSIPGLGRYEQYF
>TRBJ1-4|17|NA|TRBD1|TRBV7-9
TGTGCCAGCAGCCCGGACAGGGGAGGACCAGGCGGTGAAAAACTGTTTTTT
CASSPDRGGPGGEKLFF
>TRBJ1-1|14|NA|NA|TRBV7-2
TGTGCCAGCAGCTTAAATGGAGGGGAGAGTGAAGCTTTCTTT
CASSLNGGESEAFF
>TRBJ1-5|13|NA|NA|TRBV6-5
TGTGCCAGCAAATCGGGGTACAATCAGCCCCAGCATTTT
CASKSGYNQPQHF
>TRBJ1-4|11|NA|NA|TRBV20-1
TGTCAAGTGACAGATAATGAAAAACTGTTTTTT
CQVTDNEKLFF
>TRBJ2-2|17|once|NA|TRBV5-6
TGTGCCAGCAGCCGCTTATCAGTACAGGGAAACACCGGGGAGCTGTTTTTT
CASSRLSVQGNTGELFF
>TRBJ2-1|15|NA|TRBD2|TRBV27
TGTGCCAGCAGTTGGGGACTAGCGGGAGGAGAAGAGCAGTTCTTC
CASSWGLAGGEEQFF
>TRBJ1-2|18|NA|TRBD1|TRBV19
TGTGCCAGTAGTATAGCTACTCTCCCCGGGACAGGGGATAATGGCTACACCTTC
CASSIATLPGTGDNGYTF
>TRBJ2-3|17|NA|TRBD2|TRBV19
TGTGCCAGTAGTATTAAGGGGGCCCTAGCGGGAGAAGATACGCAGTATTTT
CASSIKGALAGEDTQYF
>TRBJ2-7|17|NA|TRBD2|TRBV11-2
TGTGCCAGCAGCTTATTCGCGGGAGGGCCCGGTGCCTACGAGCAGTACTTC
CASSLFAGGPGAYEQYF
>TRBJ1-2|14|NA|NA|TRBV9
TGTGCCAGCAGCGCCAGGGATGGGGTGTGGGGCTACACCTTC
CASSARDGVWGYTF
>TRBJ2-3|16|NA|NA|TRBV7-5
TGTGTCAGAAGCTTTGATCTAGCGTCGGTTCGAGATACGCAGTATTTT
CVRSFDLASVRDTQYF
>TRBJ2-7|15|NA|NA|TRBV11-3
TGTGCCAGCAGCCTCAGGCCGGCCCCCGCCTACGAGCAGTACTTC
CASSLRPAPAYEQYF
>TRBJ2-7|15|NA|TRBD2|TRBV6-4
TGTGCCAGTAAAACTGGACTAGCGGGAGTTGAAGAGCAGTACTTC
CASKTGLAGVEEQYF
>TRBJ1-5|14|once|NA|TRBV6-5
TGTGCCAGCAGTTTAACAGCACACAATCAGCCCCAGCATTTT
CASSLTAHNQPQHF
>TRBJ1-6|14|NA|TRBD1|TRBV3-1/TRBV3-2
TGTGCCAGCAGCCAAGGGAACAGGGGATCACCCCTCCACTTT
CASSQGNRGSPLHF
>TRBJ1-1|17|once|TRBD1|TRBV3-1/TRBV3-2
TGTGCCAGCAGCCCCGGGACAGGGGGAATTATGAACACTGAAGCTTTCTTT
CASSPGTGGIMNTEAFF
>TRBJ2-2|14|NA|NA|TRBV5-5
TGTGCCGCCCAAGACAGCCGAAACACCGGGGAGCTGTTTTTT
CAAQDSRNTGELFF
>TRBJ2-2|15|NA|NA|TRBV10-3
TGTGCCATCAGAAGACCCCGTTCCCGGGCCGGGGAGCTGTTTTTT
CAIRRPRSRAGELFF
>TRBJ2-1|15|once|NA|TRBV5-4
TGTGCCAGCAGCCAAGACAGGAACGCCTACAATGAGCAGTTCTTC
CASSQDRNAYNEQFF
>TRBJ1-6|12|once|TRBD1|TRBV7-8
TGTGCCAGCAGCCGGGACAGAGCACCCCTCCACTTT
CASSRDRAPLHF
>TRBJ1-6|17|NA|NA|TRBV11-2
TGTGCCAGCAGCTCACCTCTGGGTATGGGCCTCAATTCACCCCTCCACTTT
CASSSPLGMGLNSPLHF
>TRBJ1-1|12|NA|NA|TRBV10-3
TGTGCCATCAGTGGGACTGCCACTGAAGCTTTCTTT
CAISGTATEAFF
>TRBJ2-3|14|NA|TRBD2|TRBV19
TGTGCCAGTAGTATGCCCCCGGGAGGGGATACGCAGTATTTT
CASSMPPGGDTQYF
>TRBJ2-2|20|NA|TRBD1|TRBV23-1
TGCGCCAGCAGTCAATCTCAAAGGACAGGGAGTCTCGTGGACACCGGGGAGCTGTTTTTT
CASSQSQRTGSLVDTGELFF
>TRBJ2-1|16|NA|TRBD1|TRBV28
TGTGCCAGCAGTTTAAGCCGGACAGGGGGTTACAATGAGCAGTTCTTC
CASSLSRTGGYNEQFF
>TRBJ2-3|14|NA|TRBD1|TRBV5-1
TGCGCCAGCAGCCGCGGACAGGGGACAGATACGCAGTATTTT
CASSRGQGTDTQYF
>TRBJ1-2|13|NA|NA|TRBV10-3
TGTGCCATCGGCAGGGAGGGAAGTTCTGGCTACACCTTC
CAIGREGSSGYTF